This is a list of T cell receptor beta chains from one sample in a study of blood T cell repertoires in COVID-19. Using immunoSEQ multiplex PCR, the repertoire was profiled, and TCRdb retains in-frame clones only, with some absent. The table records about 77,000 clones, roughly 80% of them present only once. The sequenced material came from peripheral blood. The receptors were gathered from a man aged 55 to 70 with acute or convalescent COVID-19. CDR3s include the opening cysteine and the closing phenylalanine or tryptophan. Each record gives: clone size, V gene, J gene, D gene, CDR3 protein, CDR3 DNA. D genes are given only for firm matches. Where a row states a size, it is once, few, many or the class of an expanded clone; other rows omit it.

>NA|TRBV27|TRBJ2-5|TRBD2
CASSLRAGVQETQYF
TGTGCCAGCAGTTTAAGGGCGGGAGTCCAAGAGACCCAGTACTTC
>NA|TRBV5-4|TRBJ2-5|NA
CASSPIQETQYF
TGTGCCAGCAGCCCCATACAGGAGACCCAGTACTTC
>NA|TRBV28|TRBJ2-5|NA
CASRSGVRETQYF
TGTGCCAGCAGGTCAGGGGTCCGGGAGACCCAGTACTTC
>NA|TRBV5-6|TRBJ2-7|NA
CASSYTAFGEQYF
TGTGCCAGCAGCTACACAGCATTCGGAGAGCAGTACTTC
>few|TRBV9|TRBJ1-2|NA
CASSGTGRGYTF
TGTGCCAGCAGCGGAACAGGGCGCGGCTACACCTTC
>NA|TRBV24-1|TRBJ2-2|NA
CATHSTENTGELFF
TGTGCCACACATTCTACAGAGAACACCGGGGAGCTGTTTTTT
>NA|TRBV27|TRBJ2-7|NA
CASSPREAYEQYF
TGTGCCAGCAGTCCGCGAGAGGCCTACGAGCAGTACTTC
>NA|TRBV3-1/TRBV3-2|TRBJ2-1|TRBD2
CASRYGLAGGREQFF
TGTGCCAGCAGATACGGACTAGCGGGAGGGCGTGAGCAGTTCTTC
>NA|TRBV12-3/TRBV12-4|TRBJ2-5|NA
CASSPTRETQYF
TGTGCCAGCAGTCCCACACGTGAGACCCAGTACTTC
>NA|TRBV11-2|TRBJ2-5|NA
CASRSTRHQETQYF
TGTGCCAGCAGATCTACTAGACACCAAGAGACCCAGTACTTC
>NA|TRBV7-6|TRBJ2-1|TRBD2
CASSLRAGSSYNEQFF
TGTGCCAGCAGCTTAAGAGCGGGGAGCTCCTACAATGAGCAGTTCTTC
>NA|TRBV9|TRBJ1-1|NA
CASSVDHTGDRAFF
TGTGCCAGCAGCGTAGACCACACGGGTGATCGAGCTTTCTTT
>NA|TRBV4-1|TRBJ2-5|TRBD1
CASSPAQGGGETQYF
TGCGCCAGCAGCCCAGCACAGGGGGGCGGAGAGACCCAGTACTTC
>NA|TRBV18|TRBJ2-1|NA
CASSPYQNSYNEQFF
TGTGCCAGCTCACCTTACCAGAACTCCTACAATGAGCAGTTCTTC
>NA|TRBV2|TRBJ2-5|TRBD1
CASRGQANQETQYF
TGTGCCAGCAGGGGACAGGCTAACCAAGAGACCCAGTACTTC
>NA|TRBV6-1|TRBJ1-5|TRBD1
CASSGRQGEFVQDQPQHF
TGTGCCAGCAGTGGCCGACAGGGTGAATTCGTCCAGGATCAGCCCCAGCATTTT
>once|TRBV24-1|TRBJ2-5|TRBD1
CATSDSGTGGETQYF
TGTGCCACCAGTGATTCCGGGACAGGGGGGGAGACCCAGTACTTC
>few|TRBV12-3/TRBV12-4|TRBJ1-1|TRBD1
CASSRGQGEAFF
TGTGCCAGCAGTCGAGGACAGGGCGAAGCTTTCTTT
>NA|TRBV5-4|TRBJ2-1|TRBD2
CASSPRTSTNEQFF
TGTGCCAGCAGCCCTCGGACTAGCACAAATGAGCAGTTCTTC
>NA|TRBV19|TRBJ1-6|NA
CASGQGLSYNSPLHF
TGTGCCAGTGGCCAAGGACTGTCTTATAATTCACCCCTCCACTTT
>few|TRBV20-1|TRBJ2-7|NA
CALARSYEQYF
TGCGCCCTAGCGCGGTCCTACGAGCAGTACTTC
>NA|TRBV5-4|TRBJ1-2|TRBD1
CASSWTGSAGYGYTF
TGTGCCAGCAGCTGGACAGGGTCTGCAGGCTATGGCTACACCTTC
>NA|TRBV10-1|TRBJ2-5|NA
CASSEAGFGETQYF
TGCGCCAGCAGTGAAGCAGGGTTCGGGGAGACCCAGTACTTC
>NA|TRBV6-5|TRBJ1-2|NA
CASSYSTPGFNYGYTF
TGTGCCAGCAGTTACTCCACCCCGGGATTTAACTATGGCTACACCTTC
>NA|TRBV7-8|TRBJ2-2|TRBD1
CASSPFDRGDTGELFF
TGTGCCAGCAGCCCATTCGACAGGGGTGACACCGGGGAGCTGTTTTTT
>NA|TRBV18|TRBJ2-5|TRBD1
CASSPGTAQETQYF
TGTGCCAGCTCACCCGGGACAGCTCAAGAGACCCAGTACTTC
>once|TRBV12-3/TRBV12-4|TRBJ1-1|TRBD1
CAIMTGEAFF
TGTGCCATCATGACAGGGGAAGCTTTCTTT
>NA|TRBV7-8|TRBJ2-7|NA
CASSLGSDLYEQYF
TGTGCCAGCAGCTTAGGGAGCGACTTATACGAGCAGTACTTC
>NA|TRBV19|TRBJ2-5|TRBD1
CASSDRAWRETQYF
TGTGCCAGTAGTGACAGGGCCTGGAGAGAGACCCAGTACTTC
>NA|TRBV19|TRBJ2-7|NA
CASSIDPGTYEQYF
TGTGCCAGTAGTATAGACCCAGGAACCTACGAGCAGTACTTC
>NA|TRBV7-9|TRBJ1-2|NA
CASSLESEPYGYTF
TGTGCCAGCAGCTTAGAGAGCGAGCCGTATGGCTACACCTTC
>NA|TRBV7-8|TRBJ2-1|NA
CASSSEVNWKQFF
TGTGCCAGCAGTTCAGAGGTTAATTGGAAGCAGTTCTTC
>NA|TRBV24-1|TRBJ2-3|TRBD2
CATSSTSGADTQYF
TGTGCCACCAGTTCAACTAGCGGGGCGGATACGCAGTATTTT
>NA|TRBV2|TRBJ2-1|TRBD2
CASSPTRQGGILAGFIEQFF
TGTGCCAGCAGTCCAACCCGACAGGGTGGAATTCTAGCGGGGTTTATTGAGCAGTTCTTC
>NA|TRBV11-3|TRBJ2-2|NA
CASSLDWPNTGELFF
TGTGCCAGCAGCTTAGATTGGCCGAACACCGGGGAGCTGTTTTTT
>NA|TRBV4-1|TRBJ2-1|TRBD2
CASSQDDGRKDNEQFF
TGCGCCAGCAGCCAAGATGACGGGAGGAAGGACAATGAGCAGTTCTTC
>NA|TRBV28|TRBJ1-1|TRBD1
CASSPDRVAVTEAFF
TGTGCCAGCAGTCCGGACAGGGTGGCCGTAACTGAAGCTTTCTTT